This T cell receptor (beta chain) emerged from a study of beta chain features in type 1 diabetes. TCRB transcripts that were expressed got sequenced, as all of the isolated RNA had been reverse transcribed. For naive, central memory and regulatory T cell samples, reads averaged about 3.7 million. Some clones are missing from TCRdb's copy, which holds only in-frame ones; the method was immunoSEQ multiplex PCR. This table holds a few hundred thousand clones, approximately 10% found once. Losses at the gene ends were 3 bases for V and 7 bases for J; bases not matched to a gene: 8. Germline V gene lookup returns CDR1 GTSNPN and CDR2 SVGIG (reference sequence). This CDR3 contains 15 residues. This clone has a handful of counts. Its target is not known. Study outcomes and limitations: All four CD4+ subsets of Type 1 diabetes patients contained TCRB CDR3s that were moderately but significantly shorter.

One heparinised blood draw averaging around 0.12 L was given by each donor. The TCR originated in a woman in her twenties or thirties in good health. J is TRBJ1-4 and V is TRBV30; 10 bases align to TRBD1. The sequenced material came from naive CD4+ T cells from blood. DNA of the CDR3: TGTGCCTGGAGGGTGACAGGGGGCAAAAGTGAAAAACTGTTTTTT. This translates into CAWRVTGGKSEKLFF. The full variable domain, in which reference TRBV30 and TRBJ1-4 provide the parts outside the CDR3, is SQTIHQWPATLVQPVGSPLSLECTVEGTSNPNLYWYRQAAGRGLQLLFYSVGIGQISSEVPQNLSASRPQDRQFILSSKKLLLSDSGFYLCAWRVTGGKSEKLFFGSGTQLSVL.